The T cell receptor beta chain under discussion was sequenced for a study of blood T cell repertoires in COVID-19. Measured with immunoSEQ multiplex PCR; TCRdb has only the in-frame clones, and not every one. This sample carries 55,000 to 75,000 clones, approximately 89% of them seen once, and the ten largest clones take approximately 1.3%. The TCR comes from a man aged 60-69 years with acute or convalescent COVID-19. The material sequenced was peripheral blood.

CDR3: CASSLRQGGNSPLHF. CDR3 in DNA: TGCGCCAGCAGCCTTCGACAGGGTGGTAATTCACCCCTCCACTTT. The chain recombines TRBV5-1 with TRBJ1-6; 7 positions agree with TRBD1. The CDR3 spans 15 residues. CDR1 and CDR2 from the germline V gene are SGHRS and YFSETQ. The trim removed 4 bases at V and 6 bases at J, leaving 7 bases unmatched.